This entry is about one T cell receptor (beta chain). Antigen: not known. CDR3 length: 14 amino acids. Trimming removed 4 bases from V and 4 bases from J, with 10 bases in between. Germline V gives CDR1 SGHTA, CDR2 FQGTGA. A sample-barcoded 5' primer and a J-beta primer mix were used in a second PCR of about 7 to 12 cycles. The template-switch adaptor was a 5' adaptor with 12 random nucleotides. It tagged each cDNA molecule. All samples yielded 3 million or more CDR3-containing paired-end reads. TCRdb analysed the 5' RACE reads with MiXCR anew, one entry per CDR3 protein. The table has 800,000 to 950,000 distinct CDR3 sequences, around 49% seen once. The source of the sample is a study of blood T cells in healthy people across ages. General study points: Possibly, changes in expanded clonotypes were confounded because donor CMV status was unknown. The fall in TCR beta diversity per million T cells was roughly linear with age.

This receptor was obtained from a man aged 25-40 years in good health. This rearrangement joins TRBV7-3 to TRBJ2-2, with D tentatively TRBD1 (6 bases). Sequences were obtained from blood. CDR3: CASSSRTATGELFF. CDR3 nucleotide sequence: TGTGCCAGCAGCTCGAGGACAGCCACCGGGGAGCTGTTTTTT. Full variable domain (rest looked up from reference TRBV7-3 and TRBJ2-2): GAGVSQTPSNKVTEKGKYVELRCDPISGHTALYWYRQSLGQGPEFLIYFQGTGAADDSGLPNDRFFAVRPEGSVSTLKIQRTERGDSAVYLCASSSRTATGELFFGEGSRLTVL.